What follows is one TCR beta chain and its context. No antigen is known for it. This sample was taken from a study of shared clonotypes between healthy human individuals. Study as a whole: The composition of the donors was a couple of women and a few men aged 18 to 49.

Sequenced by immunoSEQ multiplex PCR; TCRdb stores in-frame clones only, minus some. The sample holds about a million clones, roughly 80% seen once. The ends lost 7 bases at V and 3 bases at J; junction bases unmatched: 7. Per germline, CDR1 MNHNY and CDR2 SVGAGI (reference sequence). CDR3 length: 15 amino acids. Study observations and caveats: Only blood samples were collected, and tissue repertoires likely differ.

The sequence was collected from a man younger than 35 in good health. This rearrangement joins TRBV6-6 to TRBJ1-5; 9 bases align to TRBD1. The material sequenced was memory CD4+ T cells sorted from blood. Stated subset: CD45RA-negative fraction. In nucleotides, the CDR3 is TGTGCCAGCACCACCGGGACAGGGCTCAATCAGCCCCAGCATTTT. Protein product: CASTTGTGLNQPQHF.